This T cell receptor (beta chain) was identified during a study of OX40 agonist ivuxolimab in advanced cancers. Study-level information: Mean age approximately 59 years, range about 20 to 79; 82.7% male. One patient with hepatocellular carcinoma and two with cutaneous melanoma, three in all, had partial responses. Study-wide results and caveats: Low normalized T-cell clonal expansion was additionally recorded for some nonresponders.

Profiled with immunoSEQ multiplex PCR; TCRdb holds only in-frame clones, not every one. The sample yields around 40,000 clones, 80% seen once. Turning to this clone: What it recognizes is unknown.

Trimming took 3 bases from V and 1 from J; bases not matched to a gene: 3. Germline CDR1 ENHRY, CDR2 SYGVKD. The CDR3 length is 16 residues. Sequencing used CD4+ or CD8+ T cells sorted from blood, obtained in a trial of the OX40 agonist ivuxolimab. The sequence came from an adult with an advanced solid tumor such as melanoma, head and neck, liver or kidney cancer. The chain recombines TRBV10-3 with TRBJ2-6; 7 bases align to TRBD1. The CDR3 sequence: CAISDSRGSGANVLTF. In nucleotides, the CDR3 is TGTGCCATCAGTGACTCCAGGGGGTCTGGGGCCAACGTCCTGACTTTC.